Listed below are T cell receptor beta chains from one sample, sequenced in a study of blood T cell repertoires in COVID-19. Clones were sequenced by immunoSEQ multiplex PCR, and TCRdb holds only the in-frame ones, with some missing. The data hold about 14,000 clones, with more than 65% observed a single time. Sequenced: peripheral blood. All receptors come from a human donor in a cohort sampled during active COVID-19. The CDR3 runs from the conserved cysteine through the conserved F or W. D genes are given only for firm matches. Part of the rows lack a size; the others show once, few, many or a class for expanded clones.

j_call clone_size d_call v_call cdr3_nt cdr3_aa
TRBJ2-1 . TRBD2 TRBV30 TGTGCCTGGGGGGGACTAGAGCAGTTCTTC CAWGGLEQFF
TRBJ2-2 . . TRBV19 TGTGCCAGTAGTATTGGGGCAGCCGGGGAGCTGTTTTTT CASSIGAAGELFF
TRBJ2-7 large . TRBV6-1 TGTGCCAGCAGTGAGGGCCAGGGCAACTACGAGCAGTACTTC CASSEGQGNYEQYF
TRBJ2-4 . . TRBV15 TGTGCCACCAGCAGAGATCCCCCCGACATTCAGTACTTC CATSRDPPDIQYF
TRBJ1-5 few TRBD1 TRBV4-1 TGCGCCAGCAGTCCTGGACAGGGCTATCAGCCCCAGCATTTT CASSPGQGYQPQHF
TRBJ2-1 few TRBD2 TRBV19 TGTGCCAGTAGTGCCTCTAGCGGGAGTTACAATGAGCAGTTCTTC CASSASSGSYNEQFF
TRBJ2-2 many . TRBV27 TGTGCCAGCAGTTTCGACACCGGGGAGCTGTTTTTT CASSFDTGELFF
TRBJ1-4 . TRBD1 TRBV7-9 TGTGCCAGCAAAAGGACAGGTGGGGAAAAACTGTTTTTT CASKRTGGEKLFF
TRBJ2-5 . . TRBV6-5 TGTGCCAGCAGTTACTCGTACAGCCTTGGGGAGACCCAGTACTTC CASSYSYSLGETQYF
TRBJ2-7 . . TRBV13 TGTGCCAGCAGCCCGCGACTAGAACTGGGGGAGCAGTACTTC CASSPRLELGEQYF
TRBJ2-7 . . TRBV11-3 TGTGCCAGCAGCCCCCGGACAGACCCCTACGAGCAGTACTTC CASSPRTDPYEQYF
TRBJ2-1 . TRBD2 TRBV6-4 TGTGCCAGCAGTGACGGGGCGGGAGGGAACAATGAGCAGTTCTTC CASSDGAGGNNEQFF
TRBJ2-1 . . TRBV5-4 TGTGCCAGCAGCTTGGCCCTTTACAATGAGCAGTTCTTC CASSLALYNEQFF
TRBJ1-4 . . TRBV14 TGTGCCAGCAGCCAAGAATCCCGTAAGGGGGGGGAGGGAGAAAAACTGTTTTTT CASSQESRKGGEGEKLFF
TRBJ2-7 . . TRBV3-1/TRBV3-2 TGTGCCAGCAGCCGTGGGCCGCAGATCCGGTCCTACGAGCAGTACTTC CASSRGPQIRSYEQYF
TRBJ2-4 large . TRBV6-4 TGTGCCAACACTTCCCTTTATCAGGGGACCAAAAACATTCAGTACTTC CANTSLYQGTKNIQYF
TRBJ2-5 few . TRBV18 TGTGCCAGCTCACCGAGCCCTCAAGAGACCCAGTACTTC CASSPSPQETQYF
TRBJ2-1 . . TRBV3-1/TRBV3-2 TGTGCCAGCAGCCTCAGGTACAATGAGCAGTTCTTC CASSLRYNEQFF
TRBJ2-3 few . TRBV7-2 TGTGCCAGCAGCTTAGGCTGGACTACCATCACAGATACGCAGTATTTT CASSLGWTTITDTQYF
TRBJ2-1 . . TRBV7-6 TGTGCCAGCAGCCCCCCGGTTAGCGTTGGAGTAGGTGAGCAGTTCTTC CASSPPVSVGVGEQFF
TRBJ1-2 . . TRBV27 TGTGCCAGCAGTTTTCAGGGGCTCCCCTATGGCTACACCTTC CASSFQGLPYGYTF
TRBJ2-2 . . TRBV27 TGTGCCACTCGGACAGTGAACACCGGGGAGCTGTTTTTT CATRTVNTGELFF
TRBJ2-3 . TRBD2 TRBV28 TGTGCCAGCAGTTTAACTACTCAGAGCGGGGCCGGGCGGGATACGCAGTATTTT CASSLTTQSGAGRDTQYF
TRBJ2-2 . . TRBV5-1 TGCGCCAGCAAAGAGACAGCTAACACCGGGGAGCTGTTTTTT CASKETANTGELFF
TRBJ1-1 . . TRBV5-4 TGTGCCAGCAGCTTGGAGGCGGGGAACACTGAAGCTTTCTTT CASSLEAGNTEAFF
TRBJ1-5 . . TRBV7-9 TGTGCCAGCACCTCCTCCAGTCAGCCCCAGCATTTT CASTSSSQPQHF
TRBJ1-4 once TRBD1 TRBV27 TGTGCCAGCAGTTTAAAGTTCACAGGGGGTAATGAAAAACTGTTTTTT CASSLKFTGGNEKLFF
TRBJ2-7 . . TRBV29-1 TGCAGCGTTGCCCTTGAAAGCCGCTACGAGCAGTACTTC CSVALESRYEQYF
TRBJ2-4 . . TRBV6-5 TGTGCCAGCAGCATAGGGTGGGGAGGCATTCAGTACTTC CASSIGWGGIQYF
TRBJ2-7 . TRBD2 TRBV7-9 TGTGCCAGCAGCTTAGATGCGGGGGGCTACGAGCAGTACTTC CASSLDAGGYEQYF
TRBJ2-3 . TRBD2 TRBV6-4 TGTGCCAGCTCCGCGGGGGGAACAGATACGCAGTATTTT CASSAGGTDTQYF
TRBJ2-7 medium-sized TRBD2 TRBV7-9 TGTGCCAGCAGCTCCACTAGCGTCGAATACGGAGAGCAGTACTTC CASSSTSVEYGEQYF
TRBJ2-2 medium-sized TRBD2 TRBV5-1 TGCGCCAGCAGGTCTGGGGAGGGCACCGGGGAGCTGTTTTTT CASRSGEGTGELFF